This T cell receptor beta chain was profiled in a study of blood T cell repertoires in COVID-19. Germline CDR1 and CDR2: SGHNT and YENEEA. The CDR3 runs 15 residues. V was shortened by 1 base and J by 0 bases, with 9 bases between the two germline ends. Here immunoSEQ multiplex PCR was the method, and the copy in TCRdb shows in-frame clones only, minus some. The repertoire holds roughly 68,000 clones, with over 80% as singletons. This clonotype originated in a woman over 75 with acute or convalescent COVID-19. This chain connects TRBV11-3 to TRBJ1-1; D remains unclear. The specimen was peripheral blood. CDR3 DNA sequence: TGTGCCAGCAGCTTAGGTTCAGGTTTGAACACTGAAGCTTTCTTT. Amino acid sequence: CASSLGSGLNTEAFF. Full variable domain (remainder filled in from reference TRBV11-3 and TRBJ1-1): EAGVVQSPRYKIIEKKQPVAFWCNPISGHNTLYWYLQNLGQGPELLIRYENEEAVDDSQLPKDRFSAERLKGVDSTLKIQPAELGDSAVYLCASSLGSGLNTEAFFGQGTRLTVV.